The TCR beta chain under discussion was sequenced for a study of T-cell reconstitution after alpha-beta-depleted transplantation in children. Molecular barcoding with unique molecular identifiers was used for the TCRbeta library. TCRdb re-analysed the PCR reads in MiXCR, keeping a single row per CDR3 protein. The sample shows about 1,000,000 distinct CDR3 sequences, about 30% of them seen only once. V was clipped by 5 bases and J by 6 bases, with 19 bases between them. From germline, CDR1 is SQVTM and CDR2 ANQGSEA. The CDR3 sequence is 14 residues long. Study observations and caveats: When one year had passed after transplant, most T-cell counts and diversity came from newly produced T cells. There were some patients whose high TCRbeta diversity at day 60 came from surviving recipient T cells and thymic progenitors. Reportedly, alpha-beta T cells present about two months post-transplant originated from several hundred expanded clones of graft origin.

Concerning this clonotype itself: The antigen is undetermined.

This clonotype was sampled from a boy in the first two years of life who had a stem cell transplant for SCID, so the T cells may come from the graft donor. V gene TRBV29-1 combines with J gene TRBJ1-1, with D unclear. Specimen: PBMCs, mostly from graft donor cells, collected 360 days after TCRalphabeta/CD19-depleted stem cell transplant. This chain's CDR3 is CSVKQGPSSAEAFF. CDR3 DNA: TGCAGCGTTAAACAAGGACCGTCGAGTGCTGAAGCTTTCTTT.